The 8 T cell receptor beta chains below all came from one sample that was sequenced in a study of shared T cell receptors in the human thymus. The repertoire was sequenced with immunoSEQ multiplex PCR; TCRdb's copy has only in-frame clones and lacks some. The sample includes about 380,000 clones, roughly 94% of them seen just once. Source material: thymocytes. The receptors stem from a human donor.

CDR3 in amino acids: CASWTGIGYGYTF. The CDR3 DNA sequence: TGTGCCAGTTGGACAGGAATCGGCTATGGCTACACCTTC. The rearrangement links TRBV28 to TRBJ1-2, with TRBD1 matching over 7 bases. The CDR3 consists of 13 residues. V lost 9 bases and J lost 4; bases outside the gene matches: 8. Per germline, CDR1 MDHEN and CDR2 SYDVKM.

The chain has TRBV28 and TRBJ1-5, with 7 bases matching TRBD1. This CDR3 spans 17 amino acids. Germline V gene sequence: CDR1 MDHEN, CDR2 SYDVKM. V lost 3 bases and J lost 7; bases outside the gene matches: 15. This chain's CDR3 is CASSFQLEGTVCQPQHF. CDR3 DNA: TGTGCCAGCAGTTTCCAGTTGGAGGGGACAGTGTGCCAGCCCCAGCATTTT.

This chain connects TRBV25-1 to TRBJ2-1; the D gene is possibly TRBD2 (6 bases). The V end was cut by 3 bases, the J end by 6 bases, with 18 bases between. Germline-derived CDR1 and CDR2 are MGHDK and SYGVNS. This CDR3 region has 16 residues. CDR3 sequence reads: CASSDWPIGRSNEQFF. In DNA form, the CDR3 reads TGTGCCAGCAGTGATTGGCCGATCGGGAGAAGCAATGAGCAGTTCTTC.

This chain links TRBV10-2 with TRBJ2-7, with a weak D call TRBD1 (6 bases). The germline V gene has CDR1 WSHSY and CDR2 SAAADI. The CDR3 runs to 15 residues. V lost 6 bases to trimming and J lost 0 bases, with 15 bases between them. CDR3 sequence reads: CASSHRVKGSYEQYF. CDR3 nucleotides: TGCGCCAGCAGCCACAGGGTTAAGGGCTCCTACGAGCAGTACTTC.

The CDR3: CASSFVIRNTEAFF. CDR3 DNA sequence: TGTGCCAGCAGCTTTGTTATCCGGAACACTGAAGCTTTCTTT. This chain joins TRBV5-8 and TRBJ1-1, with D unclear. The V and J ends lost 2 bases and 1 base respectively, with 9 bases between them. Germline V gene data show CDR1 as SGHTS and CDR2 as YDEGEE. The CDR3 is 14 residues long.

This chain connects TRBV7-9 to TRBJ1-1, with a tentative D call TRBD1 (6 bases). V lost 6 bases, J lost 4 bases, and 12 bases lay in between. This CDR3 has 13 residues. CDR1 is SEHNR and CDR2 is FQNEAQ in the germline V gene (reference sequence). In nucleotides, the CDR3 is TGTGCCAGCAGAAACAGGGTAGGCACTGAAGCTTTCTTT. This sequence encodes CASRNRVGTEAFF.

The chain links TRBV9 to TRBJ2-7, with 13 bases fitting TRBD2. The CDR3 runs 18 residues. V trimming: 5 bases; J trimming: 3 bases; junction bases outside the gene matches: 14. The germline gives CDR1 SGDLS, CDR2 YYNGEE. CDR3 DNA sequence: TGTGCCAGCAGTCCCGGGACTAGCGGGACCAGGCCTAACTACGAGCAGTACTTC. Its protein product is CASSPGTSGTRPNYEQYF.

V and J are TRBV20-1 and TRBJ2-7; the D gene is possibly TRBD1 (6 bases). Germline V gene sequence: CDR1 DFQATT, CDR2 SNEGSKA (reference sequence). V was trimmed by 7 bases and J by 5 bases, leaving 12 bases between them. The CDR3 runs 11 residues. The CDR3 is CSDRVRNEQYF. The CDR3 DNA is TGCAGTGACAGGGTTAGGAACGAGCAGTACTTC.